Below are 14 T cell receptor beta chains sequenced from a single sample in a study of cytomegalovirus exposure and HLA in healthy donors. The PCR made use of 60 Vbeta and 13 Jbeta primers. TCRdb's table, derived via immunoSEQ multiplex PCR, lists solely in-frame clones and lacks some. This sample has about 93,000 clones, with around 81% found just once. Sequenced material: PBMCs. The receptors shown here come from a man aged 25-45 years in good health and CMV-seronegative.

This clone was detected only a few times. V usage is TRBV5-6 and J usage is TRBJ1-1; D call uncertain. V was cut by 2 bases and J by 4 bases, with 12 bases left in between. The CDR3 length is 14 residues. Germline V CDR1 and CDR2: SGHDT, YYEEEE. CDR3 in amino acids: CASSFFLIGTEAFF. DNA of the CDR3: TGTGCCAGCAGCTTCTTCCTTATCGGCACTGAAGCTTTCTTT.

The chain combines TRBV6-5 with TRBJ1-5, with TRBD1 matching over 8 bases. The CDR3 spans 14 residues. CDR1 MNHEY and CDR2 SVGAGI come from the germline V gene. Losses at the gene ends were 4 bases for V and 4 bases for J; bases not matched to a gene: 3. CDR3 coding DNA: TGTGCCAGCAGTTCGGACAGGGTTAATCAGCCCCAGCATTTT. It encodes CASSSDRVNQPQHF.

V and J are TRBV6-1 and TRBJ2-7; 9 bases are a match to TRBD1. With V trimmed by 5 bases and J by 6 bases, 8 bases remained unmatched. In germline, CDR1 is MNHNS, CDR2 SASEGT. The CDR3 covers 14 residues. The CDR3 DNA follows: TGTGCCAGCAGTACCCGGGACAGGGCCCGCGAGCAGTACGTC. The encoded protein is CASSTRDRAREQYV.

The chain couples TRBV11-1 to TRBJ1-2; 8 nucleotides line up with TRBD1. This CDR3 spans 13 amino acids. Germline CDR1 SGHAT, CDR2 FQDESV (reference sequence). The J segment lost 5 bases and the V segment lost 5 bases, leaving 4 bases of the junction unmatched. CDR3 protein: CASSPRTGYGYTF. CDR3 nucleotide sequence: TGTGCCAGCAGCCCGCGGACAGGGTATGGCTACACCTTC.

The chain joins TRBV5-1 to TRBJ2-7; D perhaps matches TRBD2 (6 bases). Per germline, CDR1 SGHRS and CDR2 YFSETQ. The V end lost 5 bases, the J end lost 0 bases, and 18 bases lay between the germline ends. There are 16 residues in the CDR3. CDR3 residues: CASRERLEGLSYEQYV. In DNA, the CDR3 is TGCGCCAGCAGGGAACGTCTGGAGGGGCTCTCCTACGAGCAGTACGTC.

A few counts support this clone. J is TRBJ2-3 and V is TRBV2; 12 positions agree with TRBD2. Trimming removed 5 bases from V and 1 base from J; junction bases left unmatched: 7. This CDR3 has 17 residues. The germline CDR1 and CDR2 sequences are SNHLY and FYNNEI. DNA for the CDR3: TGTGCCAGCAGTAAGAGCCTAGCGGGGGGGGGCACAGATACGCAGTATTTT. Translated: CASSKSLAGGGTDTQYF.

The chain couples TRBV11-2 to TRBJ1-1; TRBD1 matches 9 bases. V shed 5 bases and J 3 bases; nucleotides not matched to a gene: 16. CDR1 and CDR2 (germline): SGHAT, FQNNGV. The CDR3 is 18 residues long. The DNA for the CDR3 is TGTGCCAGCAGCCCCATCGAAACAGGGGGCTCGGTGGACACTGAAGCTTTCTTT. Its protein product is CASSPIETGGSVDTEAFF.

The genes are TRBV5-6 and TRBJ1-3; perhaps TRBD1 as D (5 bases). Per the germline V gene, CDR1 is SGHDT and CDR2 is YYEEEE. The CDR3 runs to 15 residues. V was shortened by 4 bases and J by 2 bases, with 13 bases between the two germline ends. The CDR3 spells CASSPIGGAGNTIYF. DNA of the CDR3: TGTGCCAGCAGCCCTATCGGGGGAGCTGGAAACACCATATATTTT.

The rearrangement links TRBV29-1 to TRBJ2-1; 7 nucleotides match TRBD2. The CDR3 covers 15 residues. The junction had 8 bases not matched to a gene; V was cut back by 4 bases and J by 2 bases. CDR1 SQVTM and CDR2 ANQGSEA come from the germline V gene. The CDR3 coding sequence is TGCAGCGTTGCTTGGGCTAGCGGACCCTACAATGAGCAGTTCTTC. Protein: CSVAWASGPYNEQFF.

The chain has TRBV29-1 and TRBJ1-3; D uncertain. V was clipped by 7 bases and J by 0 bases, with 7 bases between them. CDR3 length equals 12 residues. The germline V gene has CDR1 SQVTM and CDR2 ANQGSEA. CDR3 sequence reads: CSGADSGNTIYF. The CDR3, as DNA: TGCAGCGGGGCCGACTCTGGAAACACCATATATTTT. Drawing the rest from reference TRBV29-1 and TRBJ1-3, the complete variable domain is SAVISQKPSRDICQRGTSLTIQCQVDSQVTMMFWYRQQPGQSLTLIATANQGSEATYESGFVIDKFPISRPNLTFSTLTVSNMSPEDSSIYLCSGADSGNTIYFGEGSWLTVV.

This clone was seen a single time. The chain uses TRBV21-1 and TRBJ1-1; the D call of TRBD1 is as the table states it, not checked on the DNA. TRBV21-1 is a documented pseudogene. The CDR3 is made up of 13 amino acids. The DNA of the CDR3 is TGTGCCAGCAGCAAGAAGGAACAGCATGAAGCTTTCTTT. Translated: CASSKKEQHEAFF.

The gene calls are TRBV2 and TRBJ2-5; D remains unclear. Germline lookup yields CDR1 SNHLY and CDR2 FYNNEI. Trimming cost V 7 bases and J 5 bases, with 11 bases left between them. There are 12 residues in the CDR3. This chain's CDR3 is CASIGFRETQYF. The DNA of the CDR3 is TGTGCCAGCATCGGTTTCAGGGAGACCCAGTACTTC. Based on the CDR3 plus reference TRBV2 and TRBJ2-5, the full variable domain is EPEVTQTPSHQVTQMGQEVILRCVPISNHLYFYWYRQILGQKVEFLVSFYNNEISEKSEIFDDQFSVERPDGSNFTLKIRSTKLEDSAMYFCASIGFRETQYFGPGTRLLVL.

The chain joins TRBV5-8 to TRBJ2-1; 11 bases agree with TRBD2. V gave up 4 bases and J gave up 8 bases; unmatched junction bases: 11. The CDR3 is 16 amino acids. Germline CDR1 SGHTS, CDR2 YDEGEE. CDR3 DNA sequence: TGTGCCAGCAGCCGAATAGCGGGGGGGCCTCACGATGAGCAGTTCTTC. The encoded protein is CASSRIAGGPHDEQFF.

The chain has TRBV5-1 and TRBJ1-1, with a tentative D call TRBD1 (6 bases). V was pared by 3 bases and J by 1 base, with 10 bases between. There are 14 residues in the CDR3. Per germline, CDR1 SGHRS and CDR2 YFSETQ. CDR3 in DNA: TGCGCCAGCAGCTCCCGGGGGGCGAACACTGAAGCTTTCTTT. Amino acids: CASSSRGANTEAFF. Drawing the rest from reference TRBV5-1 and TRBJ1-1, the complete variable domain is KAGVTQTPRYLIKTRGQQVTLSCSPISGHRSVSWYQQTPGQGLQFLFEYFSETQRNKGNFPGRFSGRQFSNSRSEMNVSTLELGDSALYLCASSSRGANTEAFFGQGTRLTVV.